The next 10 T cell receptor beta chains were all read from a single sample in a study of CD8+ T cells in alopecia areata. The sequencing template was cDNA reverse transcribed from extracted RNA. Profiling relied on immunoSEQ multiplex PCR, and the TCRdb table lists in-frame clones only, not all of them. This table holds around 190,000 clones, over 60% found once. Treatment here: oral pan-JAK inhibitor, 5-10 mg twice daily. The sequencing here drew on CD4+ T cells sorted from blood, taken at week 4, from a patient treated with tofacitinib. The source of these receptors is a human donor with alopecia areata.

The chain carries TRBV30 and TRBJ1-1; possibly TRBD1 for D (6 bases). Germline loops: CDR1 GTSNPN, CDR2 SVGIG (reference sequence). Between the trimmed V and J ends, which lost 4 bases and 10 bases, there was a span of 16 bases. The CDR3 sequence is 12 residues long. The CDR3 here is CAWNIQGRAAFF. CDR3 bases: TGTGCCTGGAATATTCAGGGGAGAGCAGCTTTCTTT.

The chain uses TRBV30 and TRBJ2-1; 11 bases map to TRBD2. Germline CDR1 and CDR2: GTSNPN and SVGIG (reference sequence). V shed 4 bases and J 6 bases; nucleotides not matched to a gene: 8. The CDR3 covers 15 residues. In DNA form, the CDR3 reads TGTGCCTGGAAGGGAGTAGCGGGGGGGGTCAATGAGCAGTTCTTC. This translates into CAWKGVAGGVNEQFF.

The V call is TRBV5-1, the J call TRBJ1-4, with a possible D match to TRBD1 (5 bases). This CDR3 contains 13 residues. Germline V gives CDR1 SGHRS, CDR2 YFSETQ. V was trimmed by 6 bases and J by 8 bases, leaving 14 bases between them. CDR3 sequence: CASNDDSREKLFF. The CDR3 nucleotides are TGCGCCAGCAACGACGACAGTCGAGAAAAACTGTTTTTT.

Here the CDR3 reads CASSYSPGNTIYF. CDR3 sequence (DNA): TGTGCCAGCAGTTACTCTCCGGGAAACACCATATATTTT. The chain uses TRBV6-5 and TRBJ1-3; D unclear. Germline CDR1 and CDR2: MNHEY and SVGAGI. The CDR3 runs 13 residues. V was clipped by 0 bases and J by 4 bases, with 4 bases between them.

This chain links TRBV5-1 with TRBJ2-1, with D perhaps being TRBD1 or TRBD2 (5 bases each). Trimming pared 5 bases from V and 10 bases from J, leaving 19 bases between. The germline V gene has CDR1 SGHRS and CDR2 YFSETQ. The CDR3 is made up of 14 amino acids. DNA of the CDR3: TGCGCCAGCAGACTAATTCCGGGACCGGGGGAGCAGTTCTTC. It codes for CASRLIPGPGEQFF.

The rearrangement joins TRBV28 to TRBJ2-3; no firm D call. Trimming pared 5 bases from V and 2 bases from J, leaving 14 bases between. Per germline, CDR1 MDHEN and CDR2 SYDVKM. The length of the CDR3 is 15 residues. In nucleotides, the CDR3 is TGTGCCAGCAGTAAACCCCAAATGATCACAGATACGCAGTATTTT. It translates to CASSKPQMITDTQYF.

This clone was seen more than once but under ten times. V usage is TRBV25-1 and J usage is TRBJ2-3; no reliable D call. There are 13 residues in the CDR3. V shed 3 bases and J shed 4 bases, with 8 bases lying between them. The germline V gene encodes CDR1 MGHDK and CDR2 SYGVNS. This chain's CDR3 is CASSDAGSDTQYF. In nucleotides, the CDR3 is TGTGCCAGCAGTGACGCCGGGTCAGATACGCAGTATTTT.

The chain is built from TRBV7-8 and TRBJ1-2, with a tentative D call TRBD1 (5 bases). The CDR3 totals 15 residues. Germline V lookup: CDR1 SGHVS, CDR2 FQNEAQ. Trimming left V 1 base short and J 4 bases short, with 13 bases between. In nucleotides, the CDR3 is TGTGCCAGCAGCTTAGGAGGGGCTGAGCTCTATGGCTACACCTTC. Translating gives CASSLGGAELYGYTF.

This chain joins TRBV5-6 and TRBJ2-7; unclear D gene. Trimming pared 4 bases from V and 0 bases from J, leaving 8 bases between. The CDR3 spans 13 residues. Germline assignment: CDR1 SGHDT and CDR2 YYEEEE. This CDR3 reads CASSRRSSYEQYF. CDR3 DNA sequence: TGTGCCAGCAGCCGACGGAGCTCCTACGAGCAGTACTTC.

CDR3 sequence: CSVGGRTQETQYF. The CDR3 DNA reads as TGCAGCGTCGGGGGGCGGACCCAAGAGACCCAGTACTTC. V usage is TRBV29-1 and J usage is TRBJ2-5, with D tentatively TRBD2 (7 bases). V was pared by 6 bases and J by 1 base, with 12 bases between. Per the germline V gene, CDR1 is SQVTM and CDR2 is ANQGSEA. CDR3 length: 13 residues.